The rows below give T cell receptor beta chains drawn from one sample of a study of blood T cell repertoires in COVID-19. The assay was immunoSEQ multiplex PCR, and TCRdb's table has in-frame clones only and misses some. The table has over 11,000 clones, roughly 90% seen once; the top ten hold 5% to 6.5%. The sequencing sample was made of peripheral blood. These receptors all come from a human donor in a cohort sampled during active COVID-19. The CDR3 runs from the conserved cysteine through the conserved F or W. Each record gives: CDR3 protein, CDR3 DNA, CDR3 length, V gene, clone size, D gene, J gene. The D gene is left open where the match is weak. Not every row has a clone size; where given, it reads once, few, many or a size class.

CDR3: CASSLVTPSGTGELFF; DNA: TGCGCCAGCAGCTTGGTGACTCCCTCGGGCACCGGGGAGCTGTTTTTT; length: 16; V: TRBV5-1; size: NA; D: NA; J: TRBJ2-2
CDR3: CSVVRLNTEAFFGQGREGTEAFF; DNA: NA; length: 23; V: TRBV29-1; size: NA; D: NA; J: TRBJ1-1
CDR3: CASSLGVAGVAYEQYF; DNA: TGTGCCAGCAGCCTCGGGGTAGCGGGAGTCGCCTACGAGCAGTACTTC; length: 16; V: TRBV7-8; size: NA; D: TRBD2; J: TRBJ2-7
CDR3: CAINEGQGGVEQYF; DNA: TGTGCCATCAACGAGGGACAGGGAGGAGTCGAGCAGTACTTC; length: 14; V: TRBV10-3; size: NA; D: TRBD1; J: TRBJ2-7
CDR3: CAIRSAGGFYEQYF; DNA: TGTGCCATCAGGTCAGCGGGAGGGTTTTACGAGCAGTACTTC; length: 14; V: TRBV10-3; size: NA; D: TRBD2; J: TRBJ2-7
CDR3: CASSDGRGPENQPQHF; DNA: TGCGCCAGCAGTGATGGGCGGGGGCCAGAAAATCAGCCCCAGCATTTT; length: 16; V: TRBV10-1; size: NA; D: NA; J: TRBJ1-5
CDR3: CASRPSGGSYEQYF; DNA: TGTGCCAGCAGGCCTAGCGGGGGTTCCTACGAGCAGTACTTC; length: 14; V: TRBV2; size: NA; D: TRBD2; J: TRBJ2-7
CDR3: CASSPSQVSGKKETGELFF; DNA: TGTGCCAGCAGTCCCTCTCAAGTTAGCGGGAAGAAGGAGACCGGGGAGCTGTTTTTT; length: 19; V: TRBV28; size: NA; D: TRBD2; J: TRBJ2-2
CDR3: CASSPKITGNSGANVLTF; DNA: TGTGCCAGCAGTCCAAAAATCACAGGGAACTCTGGGGCCAACGTCCTGACTTTC; length: 18; V: TRBV27; size: NA; D: NA; J: TRBJ2-6
CDR3: CASTRGSGREAFF; DNA: TGTGCCAGCACTAGAGGGAGTGGCAGGGAAGCTTTCTTT; length: 13; V: TRBV12-3/TRBV12-4; size: NA; D: NA; J: TRBJ1-1
CDR3: CASSREQGLEQYF; DNA: TGTGCCAGCAGTCGGGAACAGGGTCTCGAGCAGTACTTC; length: 13; V: TRBV14; size: NA; D: NA; J: TRBJ2-7
CDR3: CASSLAQGDSYEQYF; DNA: TGTGCCAGCAGCTTAGCACAGGGGGACTCCTACGAGCAGTACTTC; length: 15; V: TRBV11-2; size: NA; D: TRBD1; J: TRBJ2-7
CDR3: CASSIQLAGNNEQFF; DNA: TGTGCCAGTAGTATACAACTAGCGGGAAACAATGAGCAGTTCTTC; length: 15; V: TRBV19; size: NA; D: TRBD2; J: TRBJ2-1
CDR3: CSASHPLAGGENEQFF; DNA: TGCAGTGCTAGTCACCCCCTAGCGGGAGGAGAGAATGAGCAGTTCTTC; length: 16; V: TRBV20-1; size: NA; D: TRBD2; J: TRBJ2-1
CDR3: CASSFASADDEQYF; DNA: TGTGCCAGTAGTTTCGCTAGCGCCGATGACGAGCAGTACTTC; length: 14; V: TRBV19; size: NA; D: NA; J: TRBJ2-7
CDR3: CSVGGGRNEQFF; DNA: TGCAGCGTTGGCGGAGGTCGCAATGAGCAGTTCTTC; length: 12; V: TRBV29-1; size: NA; D: NA; J: TRBJ2-1
CDR3: CASSQAAHTEAFF; DNA: TGTGCCAGCAGTCAGGCAGCACACACTGAAGCTTTCTTT; length: 13; V: TRBV12-3/TRBV12-4; size: NA; D: NA; J: TRBJ1-1
CDR3: CASSQGQIEAFF; DNA: TGTGCCAGCAGTCAGGGACAGATTGAAGCTTTCTTT; length: 12; V: TRBV6-5; size: NA; D: TRBD1; J: TRBJ1-1
CDR3: CASSLTENVDPLHF; DNA: TGCGCCAGCAGCTTGACAGAGAACGTCGATCCCCTCCACTTT; length: 14; V: TRBV5-1; size: NA; D: NA; J: TRBJ1-6
CDR3: CASKGVAGAGKNIQYF; DNA: TGCGCCAGCAAGGGGGTAGCGGGAGCGGGCAAAAACATTCAGTACTTC; length: 16; V: TRBV4-1; size: NA; D: TRBD2; J: TRBJ2-4
CDR3: CASSSLNSPLHF; DNA: TGTGCCAGCAGCTCCTTAAATTCACCCCTCCACTTT; length: 12; V: TRBV7-2; size: few; D: NA; J: TRBJ1-6
CDR3: CASSRGDFSYEQYF; DNA: TGTGCCAGCAGTCGTGGGGACTTCTCCTACGAGCAGTACTTC; length: 14; V: TRBV3-1/TRBV3-2; size: NA; D: NA; J: TRBJ2-7
CDR3: CASSFGSRQETQYF; DNA: TGTGCCAGCAGCTTTGGGTCTAGACAAGAGACCCAGTACTTC; length: 14; V: TRBV5-4; size: NA; D: NA; J: TRBJ2-5
CDR3: CASSLDRPAPTEAFF; DNA: TGCGCCAGCAGCTTAGACAGGCCGGCCCCCACTGAAGCTTTCTTT; length: 15; V: TRBV5-1; size: NA; D: NA; J: TRBJ1-1
CDR3: CASTSGTEQFF; DNA: TGTGCCAGCACTTCCGGGACAGAGCAGTTCTTC; length: 11; V: TRBV5-4; size: NA; D: NA; J: TRBJ2-1
CDR3: CASSARDSAPRNTEAFF; DNA: TGCGCCAGCAGCGCTCGGGACAGCGCGCCCAGAAACACTGAAGCTTTCTTT; length: 17; V: TRBV5-1; size: NA; D: TRBD1; J: TRBJ1-1
CDR3: CASSQDLGTGLNGYTF; DNA: TGCGCCAGCAGCCAAGATCTTGGGACAGGGTTAAATGGCTACACCTTC; length: 16; V: TRBV4-3; size: NA; D: TRBD1; J: TRBJ1-2